This T cell receptor (beta chain) was documented in a study of shared clonotypes between healthy human individuals. Germline V gene sequence: CDR1 SGHVS, CDR2 FQNEAQ. This CDR3 has 16 residues. Trimming took off 5 bases at V and 6 bases at J, with 22 bases between the two ends. Naive CD8 cells, CD45RO-negative and positively selected for CCR7, excluded terminally differentiated effector memory CD45RA+ cells. Generated by immunoSEQ multiplex PCR, the TCRdb table keeps only in-frame clones and is missing some. The table lists 2 million to 2.5 million clones, approximately 94% of them singletons. The sample taken for sequencing was naive CD8+ T cells sorted from blood. This receptor was taken from a man younger than 35 in good health. The rearrangement uses TRBV7-8 and TRBJ1-2, with D perhaps matching TRBD1 (5 bases). CDR3 sequence: CASSMDTPSYPDGYTF. CDR3 nucleotide sequence: TGTGCCAGCAGCATGGACACACCCTCCTACCCTGATGGCTACACCTTC.